In its sample, the clone carrying this T cell receptor (beta chain) was seen once. This CDR3 comprises 15 residues. Germline CDR1 and CDR2: SGHNT and YYREEE (reference sequence). After removal of 3 bases from V and 2 bases from J, the junction contained 3 bases not matched to a gene. These data come from a study of T cell changes during pregnancy in multiple sclerosis. The repertoire was sequenced with immunoSEQ multiplex PCR; TCRdb's copy has only in-frame clones and lacks some. The sample includes 55,000 to 80,000 clones, 85% to 95% seen only once; the top ten take 2.5% to 4%. This specimen consisted of CD8+ T cells from peripheral blood mononuclear cells, obtained in the second trimester of pregnancy. The rearrangement links TRBV5-4 to TRBJ2-7; 12 nucleotides match TRBD2. This clonotype was sampled from a female donor with multiple sclerosis, enrolled in a pregnancy study. The CDR3 reads CASSSGLAGPYEQYF. Here the CDR3 DNA reads TGTGCCAGCAGCTCCGGACTAGCGGGGCCCTACGAGCAGTACTTC. Based on the CDR3 plus reference TRBV5-4 and TRBJ2-7, the full variable domain is ETGVTQSPTHLIKTRGQQVTLRCSSQSGHNTVSWYQQALGQGPQFIFQYYREEENGRGNFPPRFSGLQFPNYSSELNVNALELDDSALYLCASSSGLAGPYEQYFGPGTRLTVT.